This record concerns one T cell receptor beta chain sequence. Its antigen specificity is not known. No quality values exist for individual bases; no much larger clone is one base distant. This sample was taken from a study of response to subunit inactivated influenza vaccine (dated by TCRdb to between 2018 and 2020). For context, the study as a whole: To follow how T cells responded to a trivalent subunit inactivated influenza vaccine, the researchers relied on deep quantitative profiling of the T cell receptor repertoire. Overall results and qualifications from the work: The authors proposed that each seasonal influenza vaccination may bring in only a limited number of new T cells.

The library was produced with RT-PCR. TCRdb names Illumina HiSeq 2500 as the instrument used. In TCRdb, the public reads were trimmed at Q25 with fastp and aligned with MiXCR, with productive beta chains retained. When rows share a CDR3 protein, they turn into one entry using the most common DNA and genes. This sample has 500,000 to 700,000 distinct CDR3 sequences in its table, and approximately 22% of those were observed once. The top ten constitute 2.5% to 3.5% of the sample. The CDR3 runs 13 amino acids, cysteine and phenylalanine included. Of the read, only the CDR3 DNA is kept; its 39 bases are in frame from base 1. CDR1 and CDR2 were assigned from the germline V gene as ENHRY and SYGVKD. After removal of 9 bases from V and 1 base from J, the junction retains 3 bases not matched to a gene. These data were also filed under a second study, of T cells expressing NK-cell markers. As the second paper documents: TCR beta cDNA libraries were prepared using 5'RACE template switching, which introduced a universal primer site and unique molecular identifiers. In sorted CD3+CD56+NKG2C+, CD3+CD56+NKG2C- and CD3+CD56-NKG2C+ T-cell subsets from several donors, TCR beta-chain repertoires were profiled. Seven of the eight sequenced donors were HCMV-seropositive and one was HCMV-seronegative. In several experiments an anti-gammadeltaTCR antibody was added to restrict sorting to alphabetaTCR-expressing T cells. In six donors, the dominant CD3+CD56+NKG2C+ clonotypes were found to rank among the top 10 CD8+ clonotypes and to make up 1.0-7.0% of CD8+ T cells. Those dominant clonotypes were again the most abundant among CD3+CD56-NKG2C+ cells in a few donors, at about 28.3-65%. It remained unclear whether the expanded NKG2C-expressing T cell clones were specific for HCMV antigens. Randomly selected healthy volunteers, three men and five women, were used as the eight sequenced donors. A commercial ELISA kit detecting HCMV-specific IgG in serum was used to determine HCMV serostatus. Ficoll density gradient centrifugation was used to isolate peripheral blood mononuclear cells from blood. Using Miltenyi isolation kits, CD4+ and CD8+ T cells were isolated from PBMC through magnetic immunoseparation. Priming for cDNA synthesis came from the TCR beta constant segment, and two successive PCR amplification steps followed. Libraries were sequenced as 2 x 150 bp reads on Illumina HiSeq 2000/2500, MiSeq or NextSeq. Reads were demultiplexed and grouped by UMI with MIGEC, and clonotypes were assembled and quantified with MiTCR. Only TCR cDNA sequences supported by at least two reads were kept to exclude erroneous sequences. The tcR package was used for downstream repertoire analysis, and clonotypes were matched between fractions using CDR3 nucleotide sequence together with V segment. Antigen specificity was annotated against VDJdb with VDJmatch, allowing one amino acid substitution in CDR3.

The receptor chain draws on TRBV10-3 and TRBJ2-3, with 8 middle bases fitting TRBD2. The receptor comes from a man in his fifties or sixties who received an inactivated influenza vaccine. Donor details come from another sample of the same person, matched by shared clones. Here the sequenced sample was CD4+ T cells sorted from PBMCs, taken about 13 days after vaccination. The nucleotides read TGTGCCATTCTAGCGGGTCGCACAGATACGCAGTATTTT. The translation is CAILAGRTDTQYF.